The entry below describes one T cell receptor beta chain. Its specificity is not known. Naive CD8 cells lacked CD45RO, underwent positive selection for CCR7 and left out terminally differentiated effector memory CD45RA+ cells. The data belong to a study of shared clonotypes between healthy human individuals. General study findings and limits: Roughly 4.7% was the fraction of naive CD4 clonotypes found shared across a few donors. Genetic and exposure-history diversity was limited by the small donor number.

Researchers divided each subset's genomic DNA evenly across several immunoSEQ plates. Sorted-subset replicate PCRs used around 200 ng of genomic DNA. This amount corresponded to about 30,000 T cell genomes. Profiling relied on immunoSEQ multiplex PCR, and the TCRdb table lists in-frame clones only, not all of them. The table has 1.5 million to 2.5 million clones, about 95% seen once. The V end lost 5 bases, the J end lost 5 bases, and 15 bases lay between the germline ends. Per germline, CDR1 MNHEY and CDR2 SMNVEV (reference sequence). The CDR3 has 15 amino acids. This receptor was identified in a man aged 18 to 30 in good health. This rearrangement joins TRBV27 to TRBJ1-4; a possible D gene is TRBD1 (6 bases). The specimen sequenced was naive CD8+ T cells sorted from blood. CDR3 in amino acids: CASSVAGGRNEKLFF. Written as DNA, the CDR3 is TGTGCCAGCAGTGTGGCCGGGGGGCGAAATGAAAAACTGTTTTTT.